One sample yielded the 18 T cell receptor beta chains listed below, sequenced in a study of spatial heterogeneity in lung cancer. These receptors' targets are unknown. Points from the study as a whole: Mutation counts in tumors were tracked by counts of expanded intratumoral alpha and beta TCRs.

From the 5' RACE reads, TCRdb called clonotypes with MiXCR, one entry per CDR3 protein. The sample carries about 8,100 distinct CDR3 sequences, 10% to 15% recorded once. Time point indicated: sample taken at primary tumor resection. The sequences come from lung tumor tissue, collected at surgery. These receptors were obtained from a male donor with early-stage non-small cell lung cancer.

This sequence joins TRBV9 and TRBJ2-1; 7 bases align to TRBD2. V lost 0 bases and J lost 5; bases outside the gene matches: 8. CDR1 SGDLS and CDR2 YYNGEE come from the germline V gene. The CDR3 has 16 amino acids. The CDR3 DNA follows: TGTGCCAGCAGCGTAGGGATAGCGGGTTATAACAATGAGCAGTTCTTC. This translates into CASSVGIAGYNNEQFF.

This clonotype came up many times. This rearrangement joins TRBV11-2 to TRBJ1-4, with TRBD1 matching 7 bases. Germline V gene sequence: CDR1 SGHAT, CDR2 FQNNGV. The CDR3 sequence is 14 residues long. Unmatched junction bases numbered 8, after V lost 5 bases and J lost 8 bases. The CDR3 DNA is TGTGCCAGCAGCCGCACAGGGGACTGGGAAAAACTGTTTTTT. Translation gives CASSRTGDWEKLFF. Combining the CDR3 with reference TRBV11-2 and TRBJ1-4 gives the whole variable domain EAGVAQSPRYKIIEKRQSVAFWCNPISGHATLYWYQQILGQGPKLLIQFQNNGVVDDSQLPKDRFSAERLKGVDSTLKIQPAKLEDSAVYLCASSRTGDWEKLFFGSGTQLSVL.

This clonotype was seen repeatedly, ten times or more. This chain connects TRBV5-1 to TRBJ1-1, with 9 positions matching TRBD1. V shed 5 bases, J shed 3 bases, and the junction held 11 bases outside the gene matches. The CDR3 loop spans 16 amino acids. CDR1 is SGHRS and CDR2 is YFSETQ in the germline V gene. For the CDR3, the DNA is TGCGCCAGCAGGGCGGGGACAGGGTCTCTATACACTGAAGCTTTCTTT. It yields the protein CASRAGTGSLYTEAFF. The full variable domain, in which reference TRBV5-1 and TRBJ1-1 provide the parts outside the CDR3, is KAGVTQTPRYLIKTRGQQVTLSCSPISGHRSVSWYQQTPGQGLQFLFEYFSETQRNKGNFPGRFSGRQFSNSRSEMNVSTLELGDSALYLCASRAGTGSLYTEAFFGQGTRLTVV.

This clonotype was counted at least ten times. The gene calls are TRBV5-6 and TRBJ1-2; 8 positions match TRBD1. Losses at the gene ends were 0 bases for V and 8 bases for J; bases not matched to a gene: 6. The CDR3 is made up of 14 amino acids. The germline V gene has CDR1 SGHDT and CDR2 YYEEEE. The CDR3 coding sequence is TGTGCCAGCAGCTTGGATCAGGGGGCAGGAGGCTACACCTTC. This codes for CASSLDQGAGGYTF. Drawing the rest from reference TRBV5-6 and TRBJ1-2, the complete variable domain is DAGVTQSPTHLIKTRGQQVTLRCSPKSGHDTVSWYQQALGQGPQFIFQYYEEEERQRGNFPDRFSGHQFPNYSSELNVNALLLGDSALYLCASSLDQGAGGYTFGSGTRLTVV.

This chain uses TRBV4-1 with TRBJ2-7, with 9 nucleotides matching TRBD2. The CDR3 sequence is 18 residues long. Germline trimming cut 1 base from V and 4 bases from J; bases unmatched to any gene: 14. From germline, CDR1 is MGHRA and CDR2 YSYEKL. As DNA, the CDR3 is TGCGCCAGCAGCCAAGCCTGGGAAGTGGGTAGCGGGAGATACGAGCAGTACTTC. It yields the protein CASSQAWEVGSGRYEQYF.

The chain is built from TRBV4-1 and TRBJ2-3; 7 bases line up with TRBD1. This CDR3 region has 16 residues. In germline, CDR1 is MGHRA, CDR2 YSYEKL. J was trimmed by 1 base and V by 5 bases; bases with no gene match: 9. In DNA, the CDR3 is TGCGCCAGCAGCTCCGGGGCAGGGGGAGGCACAGATACGCAGTATTTT. Translation gives CASSSGAGGGTDTQYF.

This clonotype was observed many times. The chain combines TRBV25-1 with TRBJ2-1; perhaps TRBD2 as D (6 bases). V shed 4 bases and J shed 9 bases, with 22 bases lying between them. Germline V CDR1 and CDR2: MGHDK, SYGVNS. CDR3 length: 16 residues. The CDR3 is CASSALTGLVSSEQFF. In nucleotides, the CDR3 is TGTGCCAGCAGTGCCCTAACGGGACTGGTCTCCAGTGAGCAGTTCTTC.

This clonotype is deemed medium-sized. The J gene is TRBJ1-2, the V gene TRBV5-8; D gene uncertain. The CDR3 runs 13 residues. The V and J ends lost 6 bases and 3 bases respectively, with 12 bases between them. Germline V gene sequence: CDR1 SGHTS, CDR2 YDEGEE. DNA of the CDR3: TGTGCCAGCATCCTTACACCCTACTATGGCTACACCTTC. This codes for CASILTPYYGYTF.

This chain joins TRBV2 and TRBJ1-4, with TRBD1 matching over 7 bases. The CDR3 extends over 13 amino acids. CDR1 and CDR2 (germline): SNHLY, FYNNEI. V shed 6 bases, J shed 5 bases, and the junction held 3 bases outside the gene matches. The CDR3 loop is CASRAQGNEKLFF. CDR3 sequence (DNA): TGTGCCAGCAGAGCACAGGGGAATGAAAAACTGTTTTTT.

This clonotype is labeled medium-sized. V is TRBV6-5 and J is TRBJ2-2; D ambiguous. CDR1 MNHEY and CDR2 SVGAGI come from the germline V gene. V lost 5 bases and J lost 0, with 10 bases in between. CDR3 length: 15 amino acids. The CDR3 DNA is TGTGCCAGCAGTCGCTTCCGCGCGAACACCGGGGAGCTGTTTTTT. This codes for CASSRFRANTGELFF.

This clonotype was observed at least ten times. The rearrangement joins TRBV11-2 to TRBJ1-2, with D hard to call. With 1 base removed from V and 6 bases from J, the gap between germline ends came to 21 bases. Germline V gene sequence: CDR1 SGHAT, CDR2 FQNNGV. The CDR3 spans 17 residues. In nucleotides, the CDR3 is TGTGCCAGCAGCTTAGGGATACCGATGACGGGGATGGATGGCTACACCTTC. Translated: CASSLGIPMTGMDGYTF.

Sample share makes this clonotype large. The V call is TRBV29-1, the J call TRBJ1-2; 9 nucleotides line up with TRBD1. V was clipped by 0 bases and J by 1 base; unmatched bases: 6. The CDR3 covers 16 residues. Germline values: CDR1 SQVTM, CDR2 ANQGSEA. CDR3 sequence: CSVEDQGTGINYGYTF. CDR3 coding DNA: TGCAGCGTTGAAGATCAGGGGACAGGGATTAACTATGGCTACACCTTC.

This clonotype has a count of ten or more. The rearrangement joins TRBV18 to TRBJ2-5, with D perhaps matching TRBD1 (6 bases). Germline CDR1 and CDR2: KGHSH and LQKENI. The CDR3 length is 13 residues. V lost 3 bases and J 5 bases, leaving 10 bases between the germline ends. Written as DNA, the CDR3 is TGTGCCAGCTCACCTTACAGGGTGGAGACCCAGTACTTC. Its translation is CASSPYRVETQYF.

This clonotype was seen repeatedly, ten times or more. The CDR3 DNA reads as TGTGCCAGCAGTCCCCACCTCAATCAGCCCCAGCATTTT. As protein: CASSPHLNQPQHF. The V call is TRBV6-1, the J call TRBJ1-5; D is ambiguous. The V end was cut by 5 bases, the J end by 3 bases, with 8 bases between. Looked up from germline, CDR1 is MNHNS and CDR2 is SASEGT. The CDR3 length is 13 residues.

This clonotype was recorded many times. The CDR3 sequence: CASSPSPGGSSYEQYF. The CDR3 DNA reads TGCGCCAGCAGCCCTAGTCCGGGCGGGAGCTCCTACGAGCAGTACTTC. This sequence joins TRBV4-1 and TRBJ2-7, with TRBD2 matching 7 bases. This CDR3 comprises 16 residues. Germline assignment: CDR1 MGHRA and CDR2 YSYEKL. V shed 4 bases, J shed 0 bases, and the junction held 9 bases outside the gene matches.

In this sample, this clonotype is medium-sized (0.01 to 0.1%). The chain recombines TRBV2 with TRBJ2-5; tentatively, D is TRBD1 or TRBD2 (5 bases each). Deletions cut 2 bases from V and 4 bases from J, with 11 bases between. Germline V gene lookup returns CDR1 SNHLY and CDR2 FYNNEI. The CDR3 has 14 residues. The CDR3 nucleotides read TGTGCCAGCAGTGAACAGGGAGTAGGAGAGACCCAGTACTTC. Translated: CASSEQGVGETQYF.

By share of the sample, this clonotype is medium-sized. The chain recombines TRBV7-8 with TRBJ2-1; possibly TRBD1 or TRBD2 for D (5 bases each). Germline V gene lookup returns CDR1 SGHVS and CDR2 FQNEAQ. The CDR3 runs to 14 residues. V shed 3 bases and J shed 8 bases, with 14 bases lying between them. CDR3 DNA: TGTGCCAGCAGCTTGGGACGCGCGTTCGATGAGCAGTTCTTC. Its protein product is CASSLGRAFDEQFF.

This clonotype has at least ten counts. This chain links TRBV7-2 with TRBJ2-1; maybe TRBD2 (8 bases). Germline CDR1 is SGHTA and CDR2 is FQGNSA. V was shortened by 5 bases and J by 6 bases, with 17 bases between the two germline ends. This CDR3 spans 15 amino acids. The CDR3 loop reads CASSRGGQPRNEQFF. CDR3 coding DNA: TGTGCCAGCAGCCGGGGGGGACAGCCACGCAATGAGCAGTTCTTC.